The 5 T cell receptor beta chains presented below share a single source sample, sequenced in a study of T-cell reconstitution after alpha-beta-depleted transplantation in children. Preparation of the TCRbeta library used unique molecular identifiers. TCRdb fed the PCR reads into MiXCR, producing one record per CDR3 protein. This table has hundreds of thousands of distinct CDR3 sequences, under 15% appearing once. Material: PBMCs, obtained before TCRalphabeta/CD19-depleted stem cell transplant. The receptors were gathered from a girl aged 2 to 9 with congenital amegakaryocytic thrombocytopenia, due to receive a stem cell transplant.

This clonotype occurred a few times. This rearrangement joins TRBV7-9 to TRBJ2-7; no definite D call. CDR3 length: 12 residues. Germline values: CDR1 SEHNR, CDR2 FQNEAQ (reference sequence). The germline V and J ends were trimmed by 5 bases and 6 bases, with 11 bases remaining between them. The CDR3 here is CASSPDFSEQYF. CDR3 in DNA: TGTGCCAGCAGCCCTGACTTCAGCGAGCAGTACTTC.

This clonotype showed up many times. The CDR3 is CASRKQTGPHEQYF. The CDR3 DNA sequence: TGTGCCAGCAGGAAACAGACAGGTCCCCACGAGCAGTACTTC. The chain recombines TRBV12-3 or TRBV12-4 with TRBJ2-7; D perhaps matches TRBD1 (6 bases). CDR3 length: 14 amino acids. V gave up 6 bases and J gave up 5 bases, with 17 bases separating them.

This clonotype was seen many times. V and J are TRBV20-1 and TRBJ2-1; TRBD2 matches at 7 bases. J was trimmed by 0 bases and V by 5 bases; bases with no gene match: 7. The CDR3 totals 15 residues. Germline assignment: CDR1 DFQATT and CDR2 SNEGSKA (reference sequence). The CDR3, as DNA: TGCAGTGCTGTCAGCGGGACGAGCTCCTACAATGAGCAGTTCTTC. It translates to CSAVSGTSSYNEQFF.

The chain is built from TRBV30 and TRBJ2-1; weak D call: TRBD1 (5 bases). The CDR3 runs 12 residues. CDR1 is GTSNPN and CDR2 is SVGIG in the germline V gene (reference sequence). The V and J ends lost 3 bases and 12 bases respectively, with 15 bases between them. CDR3 region: CAWSPQGPLQFF. CDR3 sequence (DNA): TGTGCCTGGAGCCCGCAGGGTCCCCTGCAGTTCTTC. Together with reference TRBV30 and TRBJ2-1, the CDR3 gives the full variable domain: SQTIHQWPATLVQPVGSPLSLECTVEGTSNPNLYWYRQAAGRGLQLLFYSVGIGQISSEVPQNLSASRPQDRQFILSSKKLLLSDSGFYLCAWSPQGPLQFFGPGTRLTVL.

This clonotype was picked up many times. The gene calls are TRBV20-1 and TRBJ2-1; weak D call: TRBD2 (6 bases). The germline V gene has CDR1 DFQATT and CDR2 SNEGSKA (reference sequence). This CDR3 contains 12 residues. V was pared by 5 bases and J by 6 bases, with 11 bases between. For the CDR3, the DNA is TGCAGTGCTTCCGCGGGAAGCAATGAGCAGTTCTTC. Translation gives CSASAGSNEQFF.